This TCR beta chain derives from a study of T cells after yellow fever vaccination. As for the study in general: Preparation of fractions with low cell numbers was performed using SMART-Seq v4 Ultra Low Input. Study results and limitations: Contaminating bulk clonotypes could be abundant in FACS-sorted repertoires.

One entry per CDR3 protein results from TCRdb running MiXCR on the 5' RACE reads. The sample lists approximately 160,000 distinct CDR3 sequences, 7% to 10% occurring once. The length of the CDR3 is 13 residues. V lost 4 bases and J 7 bases, leaving 12 bases between the germline ends. Germline V CDR1 and CDR2: KGHDR, SFDVKD. Notes on this clonotype: Its antigen remains unidentified.

The sequencing here drew on CD8+ T cells sorted from PBMCs, taken 45 days after the yellow fever booster vaccination. The chain is built from TRBV24-1 and TRBJ1-2; perhaps TRBD1 as D (5 bases). The clonotype originates from a man aged 18 to 30 who received the YFV17D yellow fever vaccine. CDR3 bases: TGTGCCACCAGTGAAGGTGGGACTATTGGCTACACCTTC. Amino acids: CATSEGGTIGYTF.